The 21 T cell receptor beta chains below come from one sample, sequenced in a study of a mutant IDH1 vaccine in newly diagnosed glioma. Sample time point: baseline, week 1 (first vaccination visit). Documented treatment: pre-vaccination baseline after standard-of-care therapy. Here immunoSEQ multiplex PCR was the method, and the copy in TCRdb shows in-frame clones only, minus some. The top ten hold 2.5% to 3.5% of the sample, which has about 66,000 clones, 65% to 90% seen once. The sample here was PBMCs, taken from a glioma patient treated with radiotherapy, temozolomide or both. These TCRs come from a man aged 25-45 years with glioma.

The rearrangement uses TRBV10-1 and TRBJ2-1; TRBD2 matches 13 bases. Germline assignment: CDR1 WNHNN and CDR2 SYGVQD (reference sequence). The CDR3 extends over 15 amino acids. V was clipped by 8 bases and J by 4 bases; unmatched bases: 5. The CDR3 coding sequence is TGCGCCAGCTCACCGGGACTAGCGGGGTACAATGAGCAGTTCTTC. Amino acid sequence: CASSPGLAGYNEQFF.

CDR3 region: CASSLLGTAYNEQFF. The CDR3 DNA sequence: TGTGCCAGCAGCTTGTTGGGGACTGCTTACAATGAGCAGTTCTTC. The chain has TRBV5-6 and TRBJ2-1, with D tentatively TRBD2 (6 bases). The germline V gene has CDR1 SGHDT and CDR2 YYEEEE. V gave up 1 base and J gave up 4 bases, with 12 bases separating them. The CDR3 totals 15 residues.

The rearrangement joins TRBV5-1 to TRBJ1-5; D might be TRBD1 (5 bases). CDR1 is SGHRS, CDR2 YFSETQ, per germline. V was shortened by 4 bases and J by 5 bases, with 13 bases between the two germline ends. The CDR3 covers 14 residues. CDR3 nucleotides: TGCGCCAGCAGCGTAGGGGAGGATCATCAGCCCCAGCATTTT. It encodes CASSVGEDHQPQHF.

The table lists this clone with a count of one. The chain links TRBV30 to TRBJ2-3; D call uncertain. The germline V and J ends were trimmed by 0 bases and 2 bases, with 15 bases remaining between them. Germline V gene sequence: CDR1 GTSNPN, CDR2 SVGIG (reference sequence). This CDR3 has 16 amino acids. CDR3 region: CAWSVRHSGHTDTQYF. As DNA, the CDR3 is TGTGCCTGGAGTGTACGTCATTCGGGTCACACAGATACGCAGTATTTT. The variable domain in full, completed from reference TRBV30 and TRBJ2-3, reads SQTIHQWPATLVQPVGSPLSLECTVEGTSNPNLYWYRQAAGRGLQLLFYSVGIGQISSEVPQNLSASRPQDRQFILSSKKLLLSDSGFYLCAWSVRHSGHTDTQYFGPGTRLTVL.

The genes are TRBV6-1 and TRBJ2-1; D assignment may be TRBD1 or TRBD2 (5 bases each). The germline V and J ends were trimmed by 5 bases and 3 bases, with 14 bases remaining between them. The germline gives CDR1 MNHNS, CDR2 SASEGT. The CDR3 is 15 amino acids. The DNA for the CDR3 is TGTGCCAGCAGTATCTCGGGACCGAACTACAATGAGCAGTTCTTC. It is translated as CASSISGPNYNEQFF.

The chain joins TRBV6-1 to TRBJ1-3; no clear D gene. The CDR3 totals 13 residues. CDR1 is MNHNS, CDR2 SASEGT, per germline. V lost 4 bases to trimming and J lost 1 base, with 5 bases between them. CDR3 DNA sequence: TGTGCCAGCAGTGTTATTTCTGGAAACACCATATATTTT. It is translated as CASSVISGNTIYF.

The V call is TRBV4-1, the J call TRBJ2-5, with 15 bases matching TRBD2. This CDR3 spans 15 amino acids. Trimming at V came to 1 base and at J to 9 bases, leaving 3 bases not matched to a gene. The V gene's germline CDR1 is MGHRA and CDR2 YSYEKL. Here the CDR3 reads CASSQAWTSGGAQYF. The CDR3 DNA reads TGCGCCAGCAGCCAAGCTTGGACTAGCGGGGGGGCCCAGTACTTC.

The V gene is TRBV6-6, the J gene TRBJ1-2; a weak D match, TRBD1 (6 bases). This CDR3 has 13 residues. The germline CDR1 and CDR2 sequences are MNHNY and SVGAGI (reference sequence). Trimming removed 4 bases at V and 4 bases at J, with 10 bases between. CDR3: CASSSGGLYGYTF. In nucleotides, the CDR3 is TGTGCCAGCAGTTCTGGGGGGCTCTATGGCTACACCTTC.

To note about this clone: At one end, the junction sequence differs from germline, possibly due to a read error. This sample includes further DNA sequences coding for the same CDR3. The gene calls are TRBV11-2 and TRBJ1-2; D is unclear. The CDR3 extends over 13 amino acids. Germline lookup yields CDR1 SGHAT and CDR2 FQNNGV. The CDR3 DNA reads as TGCGCCAGCAGCTTAAACGACAACTATGGCTACACCTTC. Encoded protein: CASSLNDNYGYTF.

V is TRBV18 and J is TRBJ1-5, with D perhaps matching TRBD1 (5 bases). The germline gives CDR1 KGHSH, CDR2 LQKENI. With 3 bases removed from V and 3 bases from J, the gap between germline ends came to 15 bases. The CDR3 has 16 residues. CDR3 nucleotide sequence: TGTGCCAGCTCACCTACCCCGGGACCGATCAATCAGCCCCAGCATTTT. It codes for CASSPTPGPINQPQHF. The complete variable domain, with remaining parts taken from reference TRBV18 and TRBJ1-5, reads NAGVMQNPRHLVRRRGQEARLRCSPMKGHSHVYWYRQLPEEGLKFMVYLQKENIIDESGMPKERFSAEFPKEGPSILRIQQVVRGDSAAYFCASSPTPGPINQPQHFGDGTRLSIL.

The gene calls are TRBV12-5 and TRBJ2-3, with 7 nucleotides matching TRBD1. Trimming took 6 bases from V and 0 from J; bases not matched to a gene: 0. The CDR3 sequence is 13 residues long. CDR1 is LGHNT and CDR2 is FRNRAP in the germline V gene. The CDR3 bases are TGTGCTAGTGGGACAGGGAGCACAGATACGCAGTATTTT. Translation gives CASGTGSTDTQYF.

V and J are TRBV19 and TRBJ2-3; TRBD1 agrees at 10 bases. The CDR3 length is 17 residues. The germline V gene encodes CDR1 LNHDA and CDR2 SQIVND (reference sequence). The J segment lost 0 bases and the V segment lost 5 bases, leaving 8 bases of the junction unmatched. The CDR3 nucleotides are TGTGCCAGTAGTTACAGGACAGGGGGTATTAGCACAGATACGCAGTATTTT. Translation gives CASSYRTGGISTDTQYF.

This clone was counted a few times. The CDR3 nucleotides read TGTGCCAGCAGCGCAACCGGGACTGAAGCTTTCTTT. This gives the protein CASSATGTEAFF. The chain recombines TRBV5-6 with TRBJ1-1; the D is unclear. This CDR3 region has 12 residues. Germline loops: CDR1 SGHDT, CDR2 YYEEEE. V shed 4 bases and J shed 5 bases, with 9 bases lying between them.

V is TRBV6-5 and J is TRBJ1-5; possible D gene TRBD1, 6 bases. The ends were cut back, 4 bases at V and 2 bases at J, with 15 bases in the middle. Germline values: CDR1 MNHEY, CDR2 SVGAGI. This CDR3 has 16 residues. Here the CDR3 reads CASSSTGISGNQPQHF. CDR3 sequence (DNA): TGTGCCAGCAGTTCTACAGGGATATCAGGCAATCAGCCCCAGCATTTT.

There are a few counts of this clone. V gene TRBV10-2 combines with J gene TRBJ1-1; D is perhaps TRBD1 (6 bases). The germline V gene encodes CDR1 WSHSY and CDR2 SAAADI. Trimming cost V 5 bases and J 1 base, with 11 bases left between them. The CDR3 has 14 residues. CDR3 nucleotide sequence: TGCGCCAGCAGTCGGACAGCCACGAACACTGAAGCTTTCTTT. It is translated as CASSRTATNTEAFF.

This clone was seen just once. This chain links TRBV7-8 with TRBJ2-2; D call uncertain. This CDR3 is built from 14 residues. The V and J ends lost 6 bases and 5 bases respectively, with 13 bases between them. CDR1 is SGHVS and CDR2 is FQNEAQ in the germline V gene. Here the CDR3 DNA reads TGTGCCAGCAGTTCCGGGCTCCTGACCGGGGAGCTGTTTTTT. Protein product: CASSSGLLTGELFF.

This clone was found once. The gene calls are TRBV6-1 and TRBJ2-3; the match to TRBD1 covers 8 bases. The length of the CDR3 is 14 residues. Germline V gene lookup returns CDR1 MNHNS and CDR2 SASEGT. The CDR3 DNA is TGTGCGACCAGCAGGGGGCCAGAATCAGATACGCAGTATTTT. It yields the protein CATSRGPESDTQYF.

The chain combines TRBV7-9 with TRBJ1-3; tentatively, D is TRBD1 (5 bases). The germline V gene encodes CDR1 SEHNR and CDR2 FQNEAQ (reference sequence). V dropped 9 bases and J dropped 4 bases, with 19 bases sitting between them. The CDR3 loop spans 15 amino acids. This chain's CDR3 is CARESGALSGNTIYF. DNA of the CDR3: TGTGCCAGAGAGTCCGGGGCGCTCTCCGGAAACACCATATATTTT.

V usage is TRBV7-9 and J usage is TRBJ2-5, with 9 bases aligning to TRBD1. Germline V CDR1 and CDR2: SEHNR, FQNEAQ (reference sequence). With V trimmed by 3 bases and J by 5 bases, 4 bases remained unmatched. CDR3 size: 14 residues. The chain's CDR3 is CASSFGQGLETQYF. The CDR3 DNA reads TGTGCCAGCAGCTTCGGACAGGGGCTCGAGACCCAGTACTTC.

The V gene is TRBV5-1, the J gene TRBJ1-1; D not resolved. Between the trimmed V and J ends, which lost 4 bases and 2 bases, there was a span of 6 bases. This CDR3 region has 12 residues. Germline V lookup: CDR1 SGHRS, CDR2 YFSETQ. CDR3 nucleotides: TGCGCCAGCAGCATCGGAAACACTGAAGCTTTCTTT. Amino acids: CASSIGNTEAFF.

This chain links TRBV5-1 with TRBJ2-5; possibly TRBD1 or TRBD2 for D (5 bases each). The J call may be incorrect, as the DNA end agrees better with TRBJ2-7. The CDR3 runs to 14 residues. The germline CDR1 and CDR2 sequences are SGHRS and YFSETQ. The CDR3 reads CASRAGTASYEQYF. CDR3 coding DNA: TGCGCCAGCAGAGCCGGGACCGCCTCCTACGAGCAGTACTTC.